Each of the 31 T cell receptor beta chains below was sequenced from the same sample in a study of CD8 T cells in ankylosing spondylitis. Each CDR3 protein gets one entry after TCRdb re-called the 5' RACE reads with MiXCR. Among around 340,000 distinct CDR3 sequences listed, roughly 20% were seen once. The source material was blood, either unsorted or a sorted T cell fraction (not recorded which). The receptors derive from a male donor with ankylosing spondylitis or in good health (not recorded which).

This clonotype was seen a handful of times. V gene TRBV27 combines with J gene TRBJ2-7, with D possibly being TRBD1 or TRBD2 (5 bases each). V lost 7 bases, J lost 0 bases, and 10 bases lay in between. The CDR3 extends over 13 amino acids. CDR1 and CDR2 (germline): MNHEY, SMNVEV (reference sequence). CDR3 sequence: CASKGRVSYEQYF. DNA for the CDR3: TGTGCCAGCAAGGGACGGGTCTCCTACGAGCAGTACTTC.

This clonotype was picked up a small number of times. V usage is TRBV5-8 and J usage is TRBJ1-1, with unresolved D. In germline, CDR1 is SGHTS, CDR2 YDEGEE. Trimming stripped 0 bases from V and 3 bases from J, with 6 bases between. This CDR3 has 13 amino acids. In nucleotides, the CDR3 is TGTGCCAGCAGCTTGGGATTGCACACTGAAGCTTTCTTT. Translated, it gives CASSLGLHTEAFF.

This sequence joins TRBV6-1 and TRBJ2-7, with D possibly TRBD2 on 6 matching bases. Trimming stripped 4 bases from V and 5 bases from J, with 21 bases between. The CDR3 length is 16 residues. Germline V lookup: CDR1 MNHNS, CDR2 SASEGT. The CDR3, as DNA: TGTGCCAGCAGTGGGATCGGGGGTAACTTCAAGGACGAGCAGTACTTC. It yields the protein CASSGIGGNFKDEQYF.

A single count supports this clonotype. The genes are TRBV14 and TRBJ2-2, with D uncertain. Germline CDR1 SGHDN, CDR2 FVKESK. V dropped 0 bases and J dropped 5 bases, with 4 bases sitting between them. The CDR3 runs 13 residues. The chain's CDR3 is CASSQDATGELFF. The CDR3 DNA sequence: TGTGCCAGCAGCCAAGATGCTACCGGGGAGCTGTTTTTT.

This clonotype was seen only a few times. The chain has TRBV11-1 and TRBJ2-2; 8 nucleotides line up with TRBD2. CDR3 length equals 18 residues. V trimming: 4 bases; J trimming: 3 bases; junction bases outside the gene matches: 13. Germline CDR1 SGHAT, CDR2 FQDESV (reference sequence). The CDR3 sequence is CASSSTLPSGPHTGELFF. CDR3 nucleotide sequence: TGTGCCAGCAGCTCCACCCTTCCTAGCGGGCCCCACACCGGGGAGCTGTTTTTT.

This clonotype was observed a handful of times. This chain uses TRBV20-1 with TRBJ2-7; TRBD1 is a possible D gene (6 bases). This CDR3 has 16 residues. V lost 0 bases and J lost 2, with 17 bases in between. Germline CDR1 is DFQATT and CDR2 is SNEGSKA (reference sequence). CDR3 region: CSARDMMTGSTYEQYF. The CDR3 DNA sequence: TGCAGTGCTAGAGATATGATGACAGGATCGACCTACGAGCAGTACTTC.

There are a few counts of this clonotype. The V and J genes are TRBV12-3 or TRBV12-4 and TRBJ1-1; D unclear. The CDR3 is 12 residues long. Between the trimmed V and J ends, which lost 1 base and 5 bases, there was a span of 5 bases. In nucleotides, the CDR3 is TGTGCCAGCAGTTTAGACGGAACTGAAGCTTTCTTT. Translating it yields CASSLDGTEAFF.

CDR3 sequence (DNA): TGTGCCAGCAGCCTCACCGTCCGGACAGGGGGCCTCACAGATACGCAGTATTTT. The encoded protein is CASSLTVRTGGLTDTQYF. The J gene is TRBJ2-3, the V gene TRBV9, with TRBD1 identical over 11 bases. The CDR3 covers 18 residues. The germline gives CDR1 SGDLS, CDR2 YYNGEE. The V segment lost 4 bases and the J segment 2 bases; nucleotides outside the gene matches: 12.

The chain uses TRBV20-1 and TRBJ2-3; 10 bases map to TRBD1. Germline V gene sequence: CDR1 DFQATT, CDR2 SNEGSKA (reference sequence). This CDR3 is 16 amino acids long. Trimming at V came to 0 bases and at J to 8 bases, leaving 11 bases not matched to a gene. CDR3 in amino acids: CSARDPDRGPVGTQYF. CDR3 coding DNA: TGCAGTGCTAGAGATCCCGACAGGGGGCCGGTTGGTACGCAGTATTTT.

DNA of the CDR3: TGTGCCAGCAGTTTCGACTTAGCGGGGGGCTTAGATACGCAGTATTTT. Its translation is CASSFDLAGGLDTQYF. This sequence joins TRBV28 and TRBJ2-3; TRBD2 matches 10 bases. V trimming: 3 bases; J trimming: 5 bases; junction bases outside the gene matches: 8. The CDR3 consists of 16 residues. CDR1 MDHEN and CDR2 SYDVKM come from the germline V gene.

Note on this clonotype: This sequence may be a read error, since a much larger clone differs from it by one base. The V call is TRBV7-9, the J call TRBJ2-7, with no clear D. Trimming removed 3 bases at V and 1 base at J, with 7 bases between. CDR3 length equals 13 residues. CDR1 SEHNR and CDR2 FQNEAQ come from the germline V gene (reference sequence). CDR3 protein: CASSFTESYEQYF. Written as DNA, the CDR3 is TGTGCCAGCAGCTTTACGGAATCCTACGAGCAGTACTTC.

This clonotype was picked up a small number of times. V and J are TRBV19 and TRBJ2-3; D may be TRBD2 (6 bases). Trimming cost V 5 bases and J 5 bases, with 17 bases left between them. CDR1 is LNHDA, CDR2 SQIVND, per germline (reference sequence). The CDR3 is 15 amino acids. This CDR3 is CASSRPNPGGDTQYF. CDR3 bases: TGTGCCAGTAGTCGACCAAACCCCGGGGGAGATACGCAGTATTTT.

The genes are TRBV7-2 and TRBJ2-1; D call uncertain. In germline, CDR1 is SGHTA, CDR2 FQGNSA. This CDR3 comprises 12 residues. Trimming shortened V by 0 bases and J by 9 bases, and 6 bases separated the two germline ends. The DNA of the CDR3 is TGTGCCAGCAGCTTAGCAGGGCTTGAGCAGTTCTTC. It encodes CASSLAGLEQFF.

The rearrangement uses TRBV9 and TRBJ2-5, with D perhaps given as TRBD1 or TRBD2 (5 bases each). The length of the CDR3 is 15 residues. V lost 5 bases and J lost 5, with 19 bases in between. Germline V CDR1 and CDR2: SGDLS, YYNGEE. The CDR3 is CASSPYFGAGETQYF. CDR3 in DNA: TGTGCCAGCAGTCCCTACTTCGGGGCTGGGGAGACCCAGTACTTC.

The chain employs TRBV7-3 and TRBJ2-1, with 8 bases fitting TRBD1. This CDR3 is 15 amino acids long. V shed 3 bases, J shed 2 bases, and the junction held 3 bases outside the gene matches. Germline V gene data show CDR1 as SGHTA and CDR2 as FQGTGA. Here the CDR3 reads CASSFGQGAYNEQFF. The CDR3 DNA follows: TGTGCCAGCAGCTTCGGACAGGGTGCCTACAATGAGCAGTTCTTC.

The chain is built from TRBV20-1 and TRBJ2-7, with D possibly TRBD1 on 6 matching bases. V lost 2 bases, J lost 0 bases, and 11 bases lay in between. The CDR3 spans 14 residues. The germline CDR1 and CDR2 sequences are DFQATT and SNEGSKA (reference sequence). This CDR3 is CSARNRESSYEQYF. The CDR3, as DNA: TGCAGTGCTAGAAACAGGGAAAGCTCCTACGAGCAGTACTTC.

V usage is TRBV5-1 and J usage is TRBJ2-5, with 12 bases identical to TRBD2. The CDR3 extends over 16 amino acids. V gave up 0 bases and J gave up 4 bases; unmatched junction bases: 4. Germline assignment: CDR1 SGHRS and CDR2 YFSETQ. CDR3 amino acids: CASSLALAGGPETQYF. The CDR3 DNA follows: TGCGCCAGCAGCTTGGCCCTAGCGGGGGGGCCAGAGACCCAGTACTTC.

The CDR3 region has the DNA TGTGCCAGCCGGGGACTAGCGGGGAATAGGGATGAGCAGTTCTTC. Amino acid sequence: CASRGLAGNRDEQFF. V gene TRBV28 combines with J gene TRBJ2-1; 13 bases align to TRBD2. CDR3 length: 15 residues. Germline lookup yields CDR1 MDHEN and CDR2 SYDVKM. Trimming cost V 8 bases and J 8 bases; bases outside gene matches: 9.

This clonotype was counted a few times. J is TRBJ2-7 and V is TRBV10-3; D unclear. Trimming took 2 bases from V and 4 from J, leaving 15 bases between them. CDR3 length: 15 amino acids. In germline, CDR1 is ENHRY, CDR2 SYGVKD. The CDR3 nucleotides are TGTGCCATCAGTGAGCGGAACCAGTTAGGGTACGAGCAGTACTTC. Translation gives CAISERNQLGYEQYF.

CDR3 residues: CASSLDRGEGDTQYF. Written as DNA, the CDR3 is TGTGCCAGCAGTTTGGACAGGGGGGAAGGAGATACGCAGTATTTT. The chain has TRBV12-3 or TRBV12-4 and TRBJ2-3; 10 nucleotides agree with TRBD1. The CDR3 runs to 15 residues. V gave up 3 bases and J gave up 5 bases; unmatched junction bases: 5.

The chain employs TRBV6-5 and TRBJ1-1; D gene uncertain. The germline V and J ends were trimmed by 2 bases and 1 base, with 8 bases remaining between them. Germline assignment: CDR1 MNHEY and CDR2 SVGAGI. The CDR3 spans 14 residues. Here the CDR3 reads CASSYPRGNTEAFF. The CDR3 nucleotides are TGTGCCAGCAGTTACCCTCGGGGGAACACTGAAGCTTTCTTT.

This rearrangement joins TRBV4-2 to TRBJ2-7; no firm D call. Trimming took 1 base from V and 6 from J, leaving 13 bases between them. CDR1 and CDR2 from the germline V gene are LGHNA and YNFKEQ. The CDR3 sequence is 14 residues long. The CDR3 coding sequence is TGTGCCAGCAGCCAAGCAGTGGTATCCCCCGAGCAGTACTTC. Its translation is CASSQAVVSPEQYF.

This clonotype has ten or more counts. For the CDR3, the DNA is TGTGCCAGCAGCTCCGGACTCGATTCCTACAATGAGCAGTTCTTC. Its protein is CASSSGLDSYNEQFF. The chain has TRBV5-5 and TRBJ2-1; possibly TRBD2 for D (5 bases). Trimming left V 3 bases short and J 1 base short, with 11 bases between. The length of the CDR3 is 15 residues. Germline assignment: CDR1 SGHKS and CDR2 YYEKEE (reference sequence). The variable domain in full, completed from reference TRBV5-5 and TRBJ2-1, reads DAGVTQSPTHLIKTRGQQVTLRCSPISGHKSVSWYQQVLGQGPQFIFQYYEKEERGRGNFPDRFSARQFPNYSSELNVNALLLGDSALYLCASSSGLDSYNEQFFGPGTRLTVL.

The rearrangement uses TRBV20-1 and TRBJ2-7, with 13 bases that match TRBD2. The germline gives CDR1 DFQATT, CDR2 SNEGSKA (reference sequence). The CDR3 is 17 residues long. Losses at the gene ends were 5 bases for V and 2 bases for J; bases not matched to a gene: 12. The CDR3: CSAEDLRTSGGPYEQYF. The CDR3 DNA follows: TGCAGTGCTGAGGACCTCCGGACTAGCGGGGGACCCTACGAGCAGTACTTC.

This clonotype was detected only a few times. This chain connects TRBV11-2 to TRBJ2-2; tentative D call: TRBD2 (6 bases). The germline V gene has CDR1 SGHAT and CDR2 FQNNGV. CDR3 length: 16 residues. The V end lost 1 base, the J end lost 4 bases, and 13 bases lay between the germline ends. The CDR3 spells CASSLGAGRGTGELFF. Written as DNA, the CDR3 is TGTGCCAGCAGCTTAGGCGCGGGGCGGGGCACCGGGGAGCTGTTTTTT.

The J gene is TRBJ2-7, the V gene TRBV3-1; D perhaps matches TRBD2 (6 bases). V gave up 5 bases and J gave up 4 bases, with 18 bases separating them. The CDR3 spans 15 residues. Germline CDR1 reads LGHDT; CDR2 reads YNNKEL (reference sequence). The DNA of the CDR3 is TGTGCCAGCAGCTTCGCACGGGAGTTGATATACGAGCAGTACTTC. This codes for CASSFARELIYEQYF.

The chain carries TRBV4-1 and TRBJ1-1; D not certain. The CDR3 has 15 amino acids. Germline V gene lookup returns CDR1 MGHRA and CDR2 YSYEKL. The V and J ends lost 0 bases and 6 bases respectively, with 14 bases between them. The chain's CDR3 is CASSQDIGSVSEAFF. DNA for the CDR3: TGCGCCAGCAGCCAAGATATAGGCAGTGTCTCTGAAGCTTTCTTT.

This clonotype appeared a few times. The chain uses TRBV9 and TRBJ2-2; maybe TRBD2 (5 bases). Germline CDR1 and CDR2: SGDLS and YYNGEE. V lost 3 bases to trimming and J lost 2 bases, with 17 bases between them. The CDR3 spans 17 residues. The CDR3: CASSATKTGINTGELFF. In DNA, the CDR3 is TGTGCCAGCAGCGCAACTAAGACCGGGATCAACACCGGGGAGCTGTTTTTT.

This clonotype has just a few counts. This chain joins TRBV7-9 and TRBJ2-2; no definite D call. The CDR3 has 15 residues. Trimming stripped 5 bases from V and 5 bases from J, with 15 bases between. The germline gives CDR1 SEHNR, CDR2 FQNEAQ (reference sequence). CDR3 coding DNA: TGTGCCAGCAGCCTGGAAGTGGTTGGTACCGGGGAGCTGTTTTTT. Translating it yields CASSLEVVGTGELFF.

V is TRBV20-1 and J is TRBJ2-7; 11 bases fit TRBD1. J lost 3 bases, V lost 0 bases, and 7 bases had no gene match. The germline V gene has CDR1 DFQATT and CDR2 SNEGSKA (reference sequence). This CDR3 comprises 16 residues. The CDR3 spells CSARDFTGTGGYEQYF. The CDR3 DNA follows: TGCAGTGCTAGAGATTTCACCGGGACAGGGGGCTACGAGCAGTACTTC.

The chain uses TRBV12-3 or TRBV12-4 and TRBJ2-7; D gene unclear. CDR3 size: 12 residues. With 1 base removed from V and 3 bases from J, the gap between germline ends came to 4 bases. The CDR3: CASSLELYEQYF. As DNA, the CDR3 is TGTGCCAGCAGTTTAGAGCTCTACGAGCAGTACTTC.